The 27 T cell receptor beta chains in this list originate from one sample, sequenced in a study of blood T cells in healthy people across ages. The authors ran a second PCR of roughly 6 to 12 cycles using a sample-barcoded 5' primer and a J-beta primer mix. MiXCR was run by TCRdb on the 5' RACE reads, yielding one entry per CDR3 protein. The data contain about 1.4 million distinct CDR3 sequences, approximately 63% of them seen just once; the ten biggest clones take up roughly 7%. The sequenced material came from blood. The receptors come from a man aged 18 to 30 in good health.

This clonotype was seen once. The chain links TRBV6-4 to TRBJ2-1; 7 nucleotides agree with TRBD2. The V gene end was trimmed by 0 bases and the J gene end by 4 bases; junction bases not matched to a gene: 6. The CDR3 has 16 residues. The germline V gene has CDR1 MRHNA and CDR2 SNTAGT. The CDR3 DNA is TGTGCCAGCAGTGACTCAATGGGGGGGGTATACAATGAGCAGTTCTTC. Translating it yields CASSDSMGGVYNEQFF.

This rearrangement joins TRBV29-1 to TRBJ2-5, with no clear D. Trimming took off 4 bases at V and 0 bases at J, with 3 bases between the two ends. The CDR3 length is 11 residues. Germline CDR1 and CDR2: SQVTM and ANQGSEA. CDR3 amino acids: CSVAYQETQYF. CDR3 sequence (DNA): TGCAGCGTTGCCTACCAAGAGACCCAGTACTTC.

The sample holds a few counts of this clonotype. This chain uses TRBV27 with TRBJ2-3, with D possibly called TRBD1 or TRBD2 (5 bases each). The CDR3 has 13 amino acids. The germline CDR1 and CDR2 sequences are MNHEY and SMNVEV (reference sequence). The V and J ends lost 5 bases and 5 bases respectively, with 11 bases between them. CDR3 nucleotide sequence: TGTGCCAGCAGTCCCGGGACCCGAGATACGCAGTATTTT. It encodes CASSPGTRDTQYF.

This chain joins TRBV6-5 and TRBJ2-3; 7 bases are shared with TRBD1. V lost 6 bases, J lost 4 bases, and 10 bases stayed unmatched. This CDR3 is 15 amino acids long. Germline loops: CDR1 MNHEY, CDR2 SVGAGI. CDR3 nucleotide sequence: TGTGCCAGCAGAGCCCGACAGGGAAGTTCAGATACGCAGTATTTT. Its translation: CASRARQGSSDTQYF.

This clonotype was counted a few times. This chain's CDR3 is CASSQPFRTVQETQYF. The CDR3 DNA is TGTGCCAGCAGCCAACCCTTTCGGACGGTACAAGAGACCCAGTACTTC. The chain carries TRBV3-1 and TRBJ2-5, with no clear D. The CDR3 spans 16 residues. Germline CDR1 LGHDT, CDR2 YNNKEL (reference sequence). The germline V and J ends were trimmed by 2 bases and 2 bases, with 15 bases remaining between them.

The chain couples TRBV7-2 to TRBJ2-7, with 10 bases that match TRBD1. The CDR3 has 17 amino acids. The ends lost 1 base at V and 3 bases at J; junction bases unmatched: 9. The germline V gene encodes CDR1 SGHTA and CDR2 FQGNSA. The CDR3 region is CASSLGTGGAEIYEQYF. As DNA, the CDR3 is TGTGCCAGCAGCTTAGGGACAGGGGGAGCGGAGATCTACGAGCAGTACTTC.

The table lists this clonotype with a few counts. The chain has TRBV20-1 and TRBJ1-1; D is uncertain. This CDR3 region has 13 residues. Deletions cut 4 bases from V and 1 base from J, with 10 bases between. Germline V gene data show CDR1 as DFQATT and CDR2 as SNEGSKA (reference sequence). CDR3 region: CSAIALTNTEAFF. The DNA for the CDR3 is TGCAGTGCTATAGCATTGACGAACACTGAAGCTTTCTTT.

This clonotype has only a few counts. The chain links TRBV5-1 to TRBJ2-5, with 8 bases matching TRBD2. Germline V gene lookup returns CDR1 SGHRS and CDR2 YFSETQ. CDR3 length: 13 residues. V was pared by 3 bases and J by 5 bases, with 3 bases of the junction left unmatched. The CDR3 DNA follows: TGCGCCAGCAGCTGGCCGGGAGGGGAGACCCAGTACTTC. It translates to CASSWPGGETQYF.

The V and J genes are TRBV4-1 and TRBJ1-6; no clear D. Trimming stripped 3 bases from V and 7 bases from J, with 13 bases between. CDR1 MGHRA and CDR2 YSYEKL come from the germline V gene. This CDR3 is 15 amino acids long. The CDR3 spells CASSQQPGPNSPLHF. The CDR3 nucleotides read TGCGCCAGCAGCCAGCAACCGGGCCCCAATTCACCCCTCCACTTT.

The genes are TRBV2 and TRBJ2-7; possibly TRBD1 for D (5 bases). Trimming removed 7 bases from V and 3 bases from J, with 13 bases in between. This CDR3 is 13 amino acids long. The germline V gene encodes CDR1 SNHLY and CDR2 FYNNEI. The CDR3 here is CASTRQRLYEQYF. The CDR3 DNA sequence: TGTGCCAGCACCCGACAGAGACTCTACGAGCAGTACTTC.

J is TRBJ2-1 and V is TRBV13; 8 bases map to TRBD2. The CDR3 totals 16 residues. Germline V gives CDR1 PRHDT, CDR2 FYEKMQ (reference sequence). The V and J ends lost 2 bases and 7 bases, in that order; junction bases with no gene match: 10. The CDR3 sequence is CASSLFRAGDTNEQFF. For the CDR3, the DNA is TGTGCCAGCAGCTTATTTCGAGCGGGAGATACAAATGAGCAGTTCTTC.

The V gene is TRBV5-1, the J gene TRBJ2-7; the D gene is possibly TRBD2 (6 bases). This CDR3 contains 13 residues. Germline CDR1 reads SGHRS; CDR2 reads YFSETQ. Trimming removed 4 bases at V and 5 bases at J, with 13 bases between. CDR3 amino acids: CASSPWGDHEQYF. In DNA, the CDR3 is TGCGCCAGCAGCCCCTGGGGGGACCACGAGCAGTACTTC.

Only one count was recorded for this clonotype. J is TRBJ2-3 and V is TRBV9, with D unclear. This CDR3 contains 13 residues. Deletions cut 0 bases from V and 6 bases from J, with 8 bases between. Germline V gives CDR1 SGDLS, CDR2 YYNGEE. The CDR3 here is CASSVAQVDTQYF. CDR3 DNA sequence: TGTGCCAGCAGCGTAGCTCAGGTCGATACGCAGTATTTT.

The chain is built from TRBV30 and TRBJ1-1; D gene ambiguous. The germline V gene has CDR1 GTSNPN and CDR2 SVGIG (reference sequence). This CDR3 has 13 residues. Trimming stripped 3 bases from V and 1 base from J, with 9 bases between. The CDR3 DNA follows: TGTGCCTGGAGGCAGGCGTGGAACACTGAAGCTTTCTTT. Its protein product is CAWRQAWNTEAFF. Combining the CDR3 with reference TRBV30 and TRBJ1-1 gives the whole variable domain SQTIHQWPATLVQPVGSPLSLECTVEGTSNPNLYWYRQAAGRGLQLLFYSVGIGQISSEVPQNLSASRPQDRQFILSSKKLLLSDSGFYLCAWRQAWNTEAFFGQGTRLTVV.

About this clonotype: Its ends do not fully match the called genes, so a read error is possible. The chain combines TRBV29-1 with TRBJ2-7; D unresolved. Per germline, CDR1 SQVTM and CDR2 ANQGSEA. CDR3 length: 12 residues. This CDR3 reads CSVAAASDEQYF. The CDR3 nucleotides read TGCAGCGTTGCAGCAGCCTCCGACGAGCAGTACTTC.

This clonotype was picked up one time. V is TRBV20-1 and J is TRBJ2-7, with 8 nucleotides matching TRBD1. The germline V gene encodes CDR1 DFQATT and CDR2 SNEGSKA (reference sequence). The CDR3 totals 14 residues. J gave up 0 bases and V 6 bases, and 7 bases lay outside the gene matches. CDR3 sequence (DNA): TGCAGTGCCGGACAGGGACTCCGCTCCTACGAGCAGTACTTC. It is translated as CSAGQGLRSYEQYF.

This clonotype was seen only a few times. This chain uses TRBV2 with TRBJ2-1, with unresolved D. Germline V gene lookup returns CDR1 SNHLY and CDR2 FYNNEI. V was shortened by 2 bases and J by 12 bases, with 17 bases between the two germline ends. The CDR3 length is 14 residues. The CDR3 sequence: CASSEPANSMRQFF. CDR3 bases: TGTGCCAGCAGTGAACCGGCCAATTCAATGAGGCAGTTCTTC.

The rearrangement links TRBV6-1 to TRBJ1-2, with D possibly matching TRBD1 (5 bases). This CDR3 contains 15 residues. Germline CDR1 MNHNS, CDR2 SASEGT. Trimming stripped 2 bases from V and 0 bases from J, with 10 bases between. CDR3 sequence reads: CASSERDPPNYGYTF. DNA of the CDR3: TGTGCCAGCAGTGAAAGGGACCCCCCTAACTATGGCTACACCTTC.

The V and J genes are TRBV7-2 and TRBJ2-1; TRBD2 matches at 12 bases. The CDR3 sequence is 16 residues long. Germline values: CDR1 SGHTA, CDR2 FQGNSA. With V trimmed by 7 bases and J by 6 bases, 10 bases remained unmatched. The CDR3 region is CASNTPSGGGSNEQFF. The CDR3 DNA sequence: TGTGCCAGCAACACGCCTAGCGGGGGGGGTTCCAATGAGCAGTTCTTC. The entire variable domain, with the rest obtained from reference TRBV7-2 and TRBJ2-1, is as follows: GAGVSQSPSNKVTEKGKDVELRCDPISGHTALYWYRQSLGQGLEFLIYFQGNSAPDKSGLPSDRFSAERTGGSVSTLTIQRTQQEDSAVYLCASNTPSGGGSNEQFFGPGTRLTVL.

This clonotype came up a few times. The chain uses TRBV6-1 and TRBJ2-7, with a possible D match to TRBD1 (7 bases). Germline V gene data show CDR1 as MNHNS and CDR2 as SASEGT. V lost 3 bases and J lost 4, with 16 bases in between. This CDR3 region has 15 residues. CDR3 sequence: CASSDGAGGGYEQYF. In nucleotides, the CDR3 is TGTGCCAGCAGTGACGGGGCAGGGGGAGGTTACGAGCAGTACTTC.

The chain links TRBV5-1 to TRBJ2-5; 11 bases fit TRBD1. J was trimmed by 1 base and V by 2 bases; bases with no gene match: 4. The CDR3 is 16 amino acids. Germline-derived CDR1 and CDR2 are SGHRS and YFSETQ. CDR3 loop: CASSLGQGARQETQYF. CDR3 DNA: TGCGCCAGCAGCTTAGGACAGGGGGCGCGCCAAGAGACCCAGTACTTC.

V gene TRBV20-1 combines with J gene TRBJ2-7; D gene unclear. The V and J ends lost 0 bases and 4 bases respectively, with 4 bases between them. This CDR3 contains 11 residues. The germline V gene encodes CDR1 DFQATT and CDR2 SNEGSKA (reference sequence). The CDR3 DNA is TGCAGTGCTAGAGATATATACGAGCAGTACTTC. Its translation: CSARDIYEQYF.

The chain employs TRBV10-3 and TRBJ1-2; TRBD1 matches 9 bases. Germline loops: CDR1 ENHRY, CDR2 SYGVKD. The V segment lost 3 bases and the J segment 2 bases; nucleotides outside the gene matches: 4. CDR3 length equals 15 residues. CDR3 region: CAISDPGTGNYGYTF. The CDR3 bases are TGTGCCATCAGTGACCCCGGGACAGGGAACTATGGCTACACCTTC.

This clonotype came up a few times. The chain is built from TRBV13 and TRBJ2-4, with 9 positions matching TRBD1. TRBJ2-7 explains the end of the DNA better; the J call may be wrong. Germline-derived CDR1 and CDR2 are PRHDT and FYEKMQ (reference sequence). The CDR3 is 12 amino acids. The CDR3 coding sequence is TGTGCCAGCAGCGCGACAGGGGGCGAGCAGTACTTC. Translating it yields CASSATGGEQYF.

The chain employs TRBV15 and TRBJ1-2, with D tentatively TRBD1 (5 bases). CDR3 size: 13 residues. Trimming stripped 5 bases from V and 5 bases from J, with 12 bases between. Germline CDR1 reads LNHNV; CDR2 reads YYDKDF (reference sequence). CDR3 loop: CATSPDQGYGYTF. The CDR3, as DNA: TGTGCCACCAGCCCAGACCAGGGATATGGCTACACCTTC.

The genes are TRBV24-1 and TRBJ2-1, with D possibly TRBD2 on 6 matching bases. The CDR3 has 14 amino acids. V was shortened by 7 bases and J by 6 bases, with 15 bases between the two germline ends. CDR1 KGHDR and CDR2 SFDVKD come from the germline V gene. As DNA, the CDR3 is TGTGCCACCAGCGGGGCCCTCGGGGGCAATGAGCAGTTCTTC. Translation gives CATSGALGGNEQFF.

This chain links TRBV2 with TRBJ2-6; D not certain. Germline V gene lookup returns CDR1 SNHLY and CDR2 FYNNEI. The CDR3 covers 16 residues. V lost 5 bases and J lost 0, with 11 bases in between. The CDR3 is CASSLATDSGANVLTF. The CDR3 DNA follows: TGTGCCAGCAGTCTCGCAACAGACTCTGGGGCCAACGTCCTGACTTTC.